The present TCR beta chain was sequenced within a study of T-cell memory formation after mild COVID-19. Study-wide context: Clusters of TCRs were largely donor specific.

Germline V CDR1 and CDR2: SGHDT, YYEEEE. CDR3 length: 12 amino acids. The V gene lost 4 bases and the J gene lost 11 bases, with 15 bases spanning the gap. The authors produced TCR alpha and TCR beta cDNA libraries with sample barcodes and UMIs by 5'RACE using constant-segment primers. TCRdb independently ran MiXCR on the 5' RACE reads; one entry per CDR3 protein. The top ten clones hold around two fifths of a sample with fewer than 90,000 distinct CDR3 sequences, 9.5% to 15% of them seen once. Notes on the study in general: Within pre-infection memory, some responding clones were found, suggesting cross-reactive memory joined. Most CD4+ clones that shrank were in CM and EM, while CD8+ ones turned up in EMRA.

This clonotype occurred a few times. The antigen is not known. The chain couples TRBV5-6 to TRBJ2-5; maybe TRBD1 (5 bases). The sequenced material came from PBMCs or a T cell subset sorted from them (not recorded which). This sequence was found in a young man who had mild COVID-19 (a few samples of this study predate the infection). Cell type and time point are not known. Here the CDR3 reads CASSLGEDKQYF. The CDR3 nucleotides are TGTGCCAGCAGCCTTGGCGAGGACAAGCAGTACTTC.